This entry describes one T cell receptor (beta chain). Its antigen is currently not known. No qualities accompany the bases; no much larger clone lies one base away. TCRbeta CDR3 regions were amplified from genomic DNA by means of the immunoSEQ Assay, a bias-controlled multiplex PCR. Under the source paper's analysis protocol: Nucleated cell counts per sample were estimated from amplification of reference gene primers within the assay. Sequence reads were collapsed and filtered to measure the absolute abundance of every unique TCRbeta CDR3 rearrangement. For each sample, productive Simpson clonality was calculated as the square root of Simpson's diversity index across productive rearrangements. This is the immuneACCESS table as TCRdb keeps it, with only in-frame sequences that have V and J called. A part of the clones is gone; compared with another copy, unresolved V genes explain less than half, and the rest is unexplained. V and J calls and clone size are as listed in that table; D and trimming were resolved from the DNA. The sample table contains about 89,000 clones; only one count was recorded for 80% of them. The ten top clones hold around 21% of the sample.

This entry is derived from a study of blood T cell repertoires in COVID-19 (dated by TCRdb to the early 2020s). With respect to the entire study: Samples covering the acute and convalescent phases of COVID-19 were provided by collaborators in the United States, Italy and Spain. The material from the prospective study consisted of cDNA or gDNA derived from T cells, B-cell-depleted T cells, or PBMCs. Deeply sampled blood TCRbeta repertoires from subjects exposed to, actively infected with, or recovered from COVID-19 were included in the dataset. A freely available public database, intended as a resource for researchers studying the immune response to SARS-CoV-2, is where the repertoires were released. Samples came from the ongoing ImmuneRACE study (first 160 participants) plus 1,254 subjects from 6 global collaborators. A de-identified subject ID, COVID-19 status, age in years and sex were almost always included in the sample metadata. HLA class I and class II types, where available, came from metadata supplied by the sample provider rather than from assay-based typing.

Study-wide conclusions, independent of this receptor: Clinical and demographic metadata were provided uncurated, with the amount varying by source and participant.

Collaborating institutions collected whole blood in K2EDTA tubes following their own protocols. For TCRbeta analysis, collaborator samples were shipped as frozen whole blood, as isolated PBMCs, or as DNA extracted from either sample type. The sample was peripheral blood. The sequence was obtained from an elderly woman with acute or convalescent COVID-19.

The CDR3: CASSDHQGAYNEQFF. The DNA is as follows: TGTGCCAGCAGTGATCATCAGGGGGCGTACAATGAGCAGTTCTTC. This receptor chain uses TRBV25-1 and TRBJ2-1; 8 of the junction bases match TRBD1. CDR3 length: 15 amino acids, cysteine to phenylalanine. This entry keeps only the CDR3 DNA: 45 bases, framed from base 1. Reading the germline V gene gives CDR1 MGHDK and CDR2 SYGVNS. Trimming takes 3 bases off V and 4 bases off J; junction bases not matched to a gene: 5.